This T cell receptor (beta chain) was observed in a study of EBV T-cell therapy then PD-1 blockade in nasopharyngeal carcinoma. As for this clone: Its target is not known.

Described treatment: AdE1-LMPpoly-expanded autologous EBV-specific T-cell therapy followed by anti-PD-1 nivolumab. Clones were sequenced by immunoSEQ multiplex PCR, and TCRdb holds only the in-frame ones, with some missing. The sample lists tens of thousands of clones; 84% were seen once. This CDR3 spans 15 amino acids. Trimming took off 4 bases at V and 1 base at J, with 13 bases between the two ends. The V gene's germline CDR1 is MNHEY and CDR2 SVGEGT. The chain recombines TRBV6-2 or TRBV6-3 with TRBJ2-5; D not resolved. The TCR originated in a man aged 35-49 years with nasopharyngeal carcinoma. The source was CD8+ T cells from blood, collected around day 60 from a patient whose treatment included autologous EBV-specific T cells and nivolumab. In DNA, the CDR3 is TGTGCCAGCAGTTCACTACCCACCACCCAAGAGACCCAGTACTTC. Protein sequence: CASSSLPTTQETQYF.